These T cell receptor beta chains were read from a single sample in a study of T cell responses to AZD1222 COVID-19 vaccine. TCRdb's table, derived via immunoSEQ multiplex PCR, lists solely in-frame clones and lacks some. In the table there are 65,000 to 75,000 clones, roughly four fifths of which are singletons. Source: peripheral blood, taken on day 0 of AZD1222 vaccination. These receptors came from an adult in good health. Each CDR3 is given with its conserved first and last residue. The D gene is left open where the match is weak. Rows may omit the clone size; those that give it use once, few, many or a size class.

clone_size	d_call	j_call	cdr3_length	v_call	cdr3_aa	cdr3_nt
-	-	TRBJ2-2	15	TRBV18	CASSPLAGNTGELFF	TGTGCCAGCTCCCCCTTGGCAGGGAACACCGGGGAGCTGTTTTTT
-	-	TRBJ1-5	16	TRBV3-1/TRBV3-2	CASSQGLTVTQEPQHF	TGTGCCAGCAGCCAAGGCTTGACAGTAACTCAGGAGCCCCAGCATTTT
-	-	TRBJ2-7	15	TRBV11-2	CASSPEDRVGYEQYF	TGTGCCAGCAGCCCCGAGGACAGAGTAGGATACGAGCAGTACTTC
-	TRBD1	TRBJ2-5	14	TRBV2	CASRSRTGRETQYF	TGTGCCAGCAGGTCTCGGACAGGGAGAGAGACCCAGTACTTC
once	TRBD2	TRBJ2-3	18	TRBV5-1	CASSQGLAGDLSTDTQYF	TGCGCCAGCAGCCAAGGACTAGCGGGGGACCTAAGCACAGATACGCAGTATTTT
few	-	TRBJ1-3	14	TRBV19	CASSITGGGNTIYF	TGTGCCAGTAGTATCACCGGGGGAGGAAACACCATATATTTT
-	-	TRBJ1-2	13	TRBV5-3	CARSLDSPYGYTF	TGTGCCAGAAGCTTGGACAGCCCCTATGGCTACACCTTC
-	-	TRBJ2-1	14	TRBV11-3	CASSLATVYNEQFF	TGTGCCAGCAGCTTAGCAACAGTATACAATGAGCAGTTCTTC
-	TRBD2	TRBJ2-5	15	TRBV9	CASSSSGGSQETQYF	TGTGCCAGCTCCTCCTCGGGGGGGTCGCAAGAGACCCAGTACTTC
-	TRBD1	TRBJ2-7	14	TRBV5-4	CASSGGTGGYEQYF	TGTGCCAGCAGCGGGGGGACAGGGGGCTACGAGCAGTACTTC
-	TRBD2	TRBJ2-3	15	TRBV7-9	CASRLAGGATDTQYF	TGTGCCAGCAGATTAGCGGGGGGAGCCACAGATACGCAGTATTTT
-	-	TRBJ2-7	15	TRBV5-1	CASSLESAGTYEQYF	TGCGCCAGCAGCTTGGAGAGCGCGGGAACCTACGAGCAGTACTTC
-	-	TRBJ2-5	13	TRBV6-4	CASSDSGGGPQYF	TGTGCCAGCAGTGACTCAGGGGGGGGCCCCCAGTACTTC
-	-	TRBJ2-5	15	TRBV5-8	CASSLEAGKGWTQYF	TGTGCCAGCAGCTTGGAGGCAGGGAAGGGTTGGACCCAGTACTTC
-	-	TRBJ1-1	16	TRBV12-5	CASGLGNSGMNTEAFF	TGTGCTAGTGGTTTGGGGAACAGCGGGATGAACACTGAAGCTTTCTTT
-	-	TRBJ1-3	15	TRBV30	CAWRPQGMSGNTIYF	TGTGCCTGGAGACCACAGGGTATGTCGGGAAACACCATATATTTT
-	TRBD2	TRBJ2-3	18	TRBV13	CASSRLAGGEFSTDTQYF	TGTGCCAGCAGCCGACTAGCGGGGGGAGAATTTAGCACAGATACGCAGTATTTT
-	-	TRBJ1-5	15	TRBV7-8	CASSSLGGPDAPQHF	TGTGCCAGCAGCTCCCTTGGGGGGCCGGATGCCCCCCAGCATTTT
-	TRBD2	TRBJ2-5	16	TRBV19	CASSIFGRGGPETQYF	TGTGCCAGTAGTATATTTGGGCGGGGGGGCCCGGAGACCCAGTACTTC
-	-	TRBJ1-3	17	TRBV18	CASSPPVGRLSGNTIYF	TGTGCCAGCTCACCACCGGTAGGGAGGCTCTCTGGAAACACCATATATTTT
-	TRBD1	TRBJ1-5	16	TRBV19	CASSSLNRGRGQPQHF	TGTGCCAGTAGTTCATTGAACAGGGGGCGCGGACAGCCCCAGCATTTT
few	-	TRBJ1-1	16	TRBV4-3	CASSQADGPPNTEAFF	TGCGCCAGCAGCCAAGCTGACGGACCTCCGAACACTGAAGCTTTCTTT
-	-	TRBJ2-1	16	TRBV7-9	CASTLTGGANSDEQFF	TGTGCCAGCACCCTCACTGGGGGGGCCAATTCCGATGAGCAGTTCTTC
-	TRBD1	TRBJ2-5	14	TRBV7-2	CASSSGQVVKTQYF	TGTGCCAGCAGCTCGGGACAGGTAGTCAAGACCCAGTACTTC
-	-	TRBJ2-7	14	TRBV7-6	CASSLVTASYEQYF	TGTGCCAGCAGCTTAGTGACAGCTTCCTACGAGCAGTACTTC
once	TRBD1	TRBJ1-2	12	TRBV12-3/TRBV12-4	CASSGDSYGYTF	TGTGCCAGCAGTGGGGACAGCTATGGCTACACCTTC
few	TRBD2	TRBJ2-5	16	TRBV10-3	CAISDTSGDRRKTQYF	TGTGCCATCAGTGATACTAGCGGGGACAGGAGAAAGACCCAGTACTTC
few	-	TRBJ1-1	14	TRBV6-4	CASSDSGVGPEAFF	TGTGCCAGCAGTGACTCTGGAGTGGGGCCTGAAGCTTTCTTT
-	-	TRBJ2-2	16	TRBV6-5	CASSSRGTPNTGELFF	TGTGCCAGCAGTTCGCGCGGGACCCCAAACACCGGGGAGCTGTTTTTT
-	TRBD1	TRBJ1-2	16	TRBV27	CASSPKGTGASYGYTF	TGTGCCAGCAGTCCCAAGGGGACAGGGGCAAGCTATGGCTACACCTTC
once	TRBD1	TRBJ1-4	15	TRBV10-2	CASSDRGQGYEKLFF	TGCGCCAGCAGTGACCGGGGACAGGGTTACGAAAAACTGTTTTTT
-	-	TRBJ1-2	15	TRBV5-1	CASSLGDGANYGYTF	TGCGCCAGCAGCTTGGGGGATGGAGCTAACTATGGCTACACCTTC
-	TRBD1	TRBJ1-1	14	TRBV6-5	CASSFFDRGTEAFF	TGTGCCAGCAGTTTCTTCGACAGGGGCACTGAAGCTTTCTTT
-	-	TRBJ1-1	11	TRBV6-5	CASTGVAEAFF	TGTGCCAGCACCGGGGTGGCTGAAGCTTTCTTT
-	-	TRBJ2-7	13	TRBV28	CASTLLRVGEQYF	TGTGCCAGCACCCTCCTCCGCGTAGGCGAGCAGTACTTC
once	-	TRBJ2-5	13	TRBV13	CASSPVSLGTQYF	TGTGCCAGCAGCCCCGTCAGTCTAGGGACCCAGTACTTC
-	-	TRBJ1-1	15	TRBV19	CASSIEGLENTEAFF	TGTGCCAGTAGTATCGAGGGACTGGAGAACACTGAAGCTTTCTTT
once	-	TRBJ1-5	13	TRBV2	CASNSFINQPQHF	TGTGCCAGCAATTCATTTATCAATCAGCCCCAGCATTTT
few	-	TRBJ2-3	15	TRBV14	CASSQEGFMGDTQYF	TGTGCCAGCAGCCAAGAAGGTTTTATGGGGGATACGCAGTATTTT
-	TRBD1	TRBJ1-5	14	TRBV19	CASSTQGAGQPQHF	TGTGCCAGTAGTACCCAGGGGGCTGGCCAGCCCCAGCATTTT
-	-	TRBJ1-4	17	TRBV16	CASSQSPHNLNTEKLFF	TGTGCCAGCAGCCAATCCCCCCACAACCTCAACACCGAAAAACTGTTTTTT
-	TRBD1	TRBJ2-7	13	TRBV30	CAWRADRGYEQYF	TGTGCCTGGAGGGCCGACAGGGGCTACGAGCAGTACTTC
-	-	TRBJ2-3	14	TRBV9	CASSVRNRADTQYF	TGTGCCAGCAGCGTACGGAACAGGGCAGATACGCAGTATTTT
-	-	TRBJ2-5	14	TRBV14	CASSFWSRAETQYF	TGTGCCAGCAGCTTTTGGAGCCGGGCAGAGACCCAGTACTTC
-	TRBD1	TRBJ1-4	17	TRBV23-1	CARRWTGKPATNEKLFF	TGCGCCAGAAGATGGACAGGGAAGCCCGCAACTAATGAAAAACTGTTTTTT
-	-	TRBJ1-4	15	TRBV9	CASSPVGSVGEKLFF	TGTGCCAGCAGCCCCGTAGGGTCGGTGGGTGAAAAACTGTTTTTT
-	-	TRBJ2-7	13	TRBV7-3	CASSLGTQREQYF	TGTGCCAGCAGCCTAGGGACCCAGCGGGAGCAGTACTTC
-	TRBD1	TRBJ2-5	15	TRBV7-9	CASSLLDRVWETQYF	TGTGCCAGCAGCTTACTTGACAGGGTATGGGAGACCCAGTACTTC
-	-	TRBJ2-7	13	TRBV4-1	CASSYREAYEQYF	TGCGCCAGCAGCTACAGGGAAGCCTACGAGCAGTACTTC
-	TRBD2	TRBJ2-7	16	TRBV5-1	CASSLGLAGVRNEQYF	TGCGCCAGCAGCTTGGGACTAGCGGGGGTGAGGAACGAGCAGTACTTC
-	TRBD1	TRBJ2-7	13	TRBV28	CASSPTGYHEQYF	TGTGCCAGCAGTCCGACAGGGTACCACGAGCAGTACTTC
-	TRBD2	TRBJ2-1	14	TRBV12-5	CASVGGGAFDEQFF	TGTGCTAGTGTGGGCGGGGGGGCCTTTGATGAGCAGTTCTTC
once	-	TRBJ1-5	14	TRBV2	CASSQGPEYQPQHF	TGTGCCAGCAGCCAGGGGCCGGAGTATCAGCCCCAGCATTTT
-	-	TRBJ1-5	13	TRBV29-1	CGGGTNSNQPQHF	TGCGGGGGAGGGACAAATAGCAATCAGCCCCAGCATTTT
-	-	TRBJ1-4	13	TRBV6-2/TRBV6-3	CASSQADNEKLFF	TGTGCCAGCAGCCAGGCTGATAATGAAAAACTGTTTTTT
-	TRBD2	TRBJ2-5	13	TRBV5-1	CASSTGTKETQYF	TGCGCCAGCAGCACGGGGACTAAAGAGACCCAGTACTTC
-	-	TRBJ1-4	14	TRBV9	CASSVGQINEKLFF	TGTGCCAGCAGCGTAGGGCAGATTAATGAAAAACTGTTTTTT
-	-	TRBJ2-7	15	TRBV28	CASSSDHRVLYEQYF	TGTGCCAGCAGTTCGGATCACAGGGTTTTATACGAGCAGTACTTC
-	-	TRBJ2-2	12	TRBV5-6	CASSPGAGELFF	TGTGCCAGCAGCCCGGGCGCCGGGGAGCTGTTTTTT
-	TRBD2	TRBJ2-3	17	TRBV11-3	CASSLRSMAGGTDTQYF	TGTGCCAGCAGCTTGAGGTCTATGGCGGGGGGCACAGATACGCAGTATTTT